These T cell receptor beta chains were read from a single sample in a study of blood T cell repertoires in COVID-19. The data were produced by immunoSEQ multiplex PCR, yet TCRdb's version contains in-frame clones alone and is incomplete. Of roughly 75,000 clones in the sample, around 83% were seen once. The sequencing sample was made of peripheral blood. These receptors all stem from an older man with acute or convalescent COVID-19. CDR3s include the opening cysteine and the closing phenylalanine or tryptophan. The D gene is left open where the match is weak. Rows may omit the clone size; those that give it use once, few, many or a size class.

TGTGCCTGGAGTACTCAACTGAGCAATCAGCCCCAGCATTTT | CAWSTQLSNQPQHF | TRBJ1-5 | once | NA | TRBV30
TGCGCCAGCAGCCCATCCCGGGACTACTACGAGCAGTACTTC | CASSPSRDYYEQYF | TRBJ2-7 | NA | TRBD2 | TRBV5-1
TGCAGTGCTAGTCTGGGCCGGGAGACCCAGTACTTC | CSASLGRETQYF | TRBJ2-5 | NA | NA | TRBV20-1
TGTGCCAGCAGTTCCCACATGACAGGGAACGGGGCCAACGTCCTGACTTTC | CASSSHMTGNGANVLTF | TRBJ2-6 | once | TRBD1 | TRBV28
TGTGCCAGCAGAGACGTCACAGGGGACAACACTGAAGCTTTCTTT | CASRDVTGDNTEAFF | TRBJ1-1 | NA | TRBD1 | TRBV6-6
TGTGCCAGCAGTAGTATTAGCCGACACACCGGGGAGCTGTTTTTT | CASSSISRHTGELFF | TRBJ2-2 | NA | NA | TRBV27
TGTGCCAGCAGCTCGCACAGGGGCTCCTACAATGAGCAGTTCTTC | CASSSHRGSYNEQFF | TRBJ2-1 | NA | TRBD1 | TRBV11-2
TGTGCCTGGAGTCTCCGGAGGGGCGGGAGTTACAATGAGCAGTTCTTC | CAWSLRRGGSYNEQFF | TRBJ2-1 | NA | TRBD2 | TRBV30
TGTGCCAGCAACGACAGGGTGGGGTACGAGCAGTACTTC | CASNDRVGYEQYF | TRBJ2-7 | NA | TRBD1 | TRBV2
TGTGCCAGCAGTTCCCTCAGGGGGCGCGGAAGCTATGGCTACACCTTC | CASSSLRGRGSYGYTF | TRBJ1-2 | NA | TRBD1 | TRBV6-5
TGCGCCAGCAGCCCTCCGACAGGGGAAGCCTATGGCTACACCTTC | CASSPPTGEAYGYTF | TRBJ1-2 | NA | TRBD1 | TRBV5-1
TGTGCCAGCAGTTACGGGAAGACAGGGGGGGGAGAGACCCAGTACTTC | CASSYGKTGGGETQYF | TRBJ2-5 | NA | TRBD1 | TRBV6-5
TGTGCCAGCAGCTTGGACACGAACTATGGCTACACCTTC | CASSLDTNYGYTF | TRBJ1-2 | few | NA | TRBV7-8
TGCAGCGTGGAGGGACAGTCCTACGAGCAGTACTTC | CSVEGQSYEQYF | TRBJ2-7 | NA | NA | TRBV29-1
TGTGCCAGCAGTCGGACTCAAACCTACAATGAGCAGTTCTTC | CASSRTQTYNEQFF | TRBJ2-1 | once | NA | TRBV6-5
TGTGCCAGCAGTACCGACAGGGAGGATCAGCCCCAGCATTTT | CASSTDREDQPQHF | TRBJ1-5 | NA | TRBD1 | TRBV27
TGTGCCAGCAGCCAAGGACTTAAATACCCTTCCTACAATGAGCAGTTCTTC | CASSQGLKYPSYNEQFF | TRBJ2-1 | NA | NA | TRBV3-1/TRBV3-2
TGTGCCAGCAGCTTAGGTGCAGGGGCCCAAGAGACCCAGTACTTC | CASSLGAGAQETQYF | TRBJ2-5 | NA | NA | TRBV11-3
TGTGCCAGTAGTATAACTCGACAGCGAAGTGACTATGGCTACACCTTC | CASSITRQRSDYGYTF | TRBJ1-2 | NA | NA | TRBV19
TGTGCCAGCAGTGCTGCGACTAACTATGGCTACACCTTC | CASSAATNYGYTF | TRBJ1-2 | few | NA | TRBV2
TGTGCCAGCATGGGGACAAGCCAGAACACCGGGGAGCTGTTTTTT | CASMGTSQNTGELFF | TRBJ2-2 | once | NA | TRBV2
TGTGCCAGCAGCATCACAAATGTCTACAATGAGCAGTTCTTC | CASSITNVYNEQFF | TRBJ2-1 | NA | NA | TRBV6-5
TGTGCCAGCAGCCTAACAGGGCATGAGCAGTTCTTC | CASSLTGHEQFF | TRBJ2-1 | NA | NA | TRBV5-8
TGCGCCAGCAGCCAAGAGGCTGGACTAGGCCCTGGGGCCAACGTCCTGACTTTC | CASSQEAGLGPGANVLTF | TRBJ2-6 | NA | TRBD2 | TRBV4-1
TGTGCCAGCAGTGAGCTTGTGACAGCCTCCTACGAGCAGTACTTC | CASSELVTASYEQYF | TRBJ2-7 | NA | NA | TRBV6-1
TGTGCCAGCAGCTTCCCGGGACAGGGGGCGTTCGGGGAGCTGTTTTTT | CASSFPGQGAFGELFF | TRBJ2-2 | NA | TRBD1 | TRBV7-9
TGTGCCAGCAGTTTAGATCCGGTCCCCTCTGGAAACACCATATATTTT | CASSLDPVPSGNTIYF | TRBJ1-3 | NA | NA | TRBV28
TGTGCCTGGAATCCCCAGTTGGGGACAGGGACGCAGCCCCAGCATTTT | CAWNPQLGTGTQPQHF | TRBJ1-5 | NA | TRBD1 | TRBV30
TGTGCCAGCAGTTACAGGGGGTCCTACGAGCAGTACTTC | CASSYRGSYEQYF | TRBJ2-7 | NA | NA | TRBV6-5